Listed here are 6 T cell receptor beta chains from one sample, sequenced in a study of identical twins. From the 5' RACE reads, TCRdb called clonotypes with MiXCR, one entry per CDR3 protein. Found here are under 1 million distinct CDR3 sequences, more than 9% of them singletons; the top ten hold around 1.5%. The same sample was also studied in work on yellow fever vaccine responses in identical twins.

Sequences were obtained from PBMCs. The receptors here all came from a woman aged 18-30 years in good health.

This rearrangement joins TRBV27 to TRBJ2-2; 9 bases map to TRBD1. There are 15 residues in the CDR3. Germline V gene sequence: CDR1 MNHEY, CDR2 SMNVEV (reference sequence). J lost 7 bases, V lost 6 bases, and 9 bases had no gene match. CDR3 loop: CASRPGQGNLGELFF. The CDR3 DNA follows: TGTGCCAGCAGACCGGGACAGGGTAATCTCGGGGAGCTGTTTTTT.

This clonotype has at least ten counts. The chain recombines TRBV5-1 with TRBJ2-2, with D unclear. Trimming removed 0 bases from V and 1 base from J, with 4 bases in between. The germline gives CDR1 SGHRS, CDR2 YFSETQ. The CDR3 is made up of 14 amino acids. The DNA for the CDR3 is TGCGCCAGCAGCTTGGCCCTGAACACCGGGGAGCTGTTTTTT. Translating gives CASSLALNTGELFF.

This clonotype has at least ten counts. V usage is TRBV12-3 or TRBV12-4 and J usage is TRBJ2-2; 10 nucleotides agree with TRBD1. The CDR3 is 16 amino acids. Trimming cost V 6 bases and J 5 bases; bases outside gene matches: 9. This chain's CDR3 is CASSPGQGDRTGELFF. CDR3 in DNA: TGTGCCAGCAGCCCAGGACAGGGGGATAGGACCGGGGAGCTGTTTTTT.

V gene TRBV6-1 combines with J gene TRBJ1-1; weak D call: TRBD1 (6 bases). Germline CDR1 MNHNS, CDR2 SASEGT. CDR3 size: 14 residues. V was trimmed by 6 bases and J by 8 bases, leaving 19 bases between them. The CDR3 region is CASRPQGGGVEAFF. CDR3 sequence (DNA): TGTGCCAGCAGACCACAGGGAGGGGGGGTCGAAGCTTTCTTT.

This clonotype has a single count. The chain employs TRBV14 and TRBJ1-2; D is undetermined. This CDR3 spans 15 amino acids. Germline-derived CDR1 and CDR2 are SGHDN and FVKESK. V gave up 1 base and J gave up 4 bases, with 13 bases separating them. The CDR3 region is CASSQVDGSSYGYTF. The CDR3 DNA reads TGTGCCAGCAGCCAAGTGGACGGCTCATCCTATGGCTACACCTTC.

This clonotype has only a few counts. The rearrangement uses TRBV12-3 or TRBV12-4 and TRBJ1-1, with a tentative D call TRBD1 (6 bases). The CDR3 contains 13 residues. V lost 7 bases and J 5 bases, leaving 14 bases between the germline ends. The CDR3: CASTQGLFTEAFF. Here the CDR3 DNA reads TGTGCCAGCACACAGGGTCTATTTACTGAAGCTTTCTTT.